A selection of T cell receptor beta chains follows, all from one sample in a study of shared T cell receptors in the human thymus. Sequenced by immunoSEQ multiplex PCR; TCRdb stores in-frame clones only, minus some. The sample has about 660,000 clones, around 87% seen once. The sample was also reused in another study, on human thymus T cells.

The sequenced sample consisted of thymocytes. All receptors derive from a boy in the first two years of life with a congenital heart defect. Both conserved end residues are part of each CDR3. Each record gives: V gene, J gene, clone size, D gene, CDR3 protein, CDR3 DNA. The D gene is left open where the match is weak. Size is omitted from some rows. Given values are once, few, many or a class for expanded clones.

v_gene: TRBV28
j_gene: TRBJ2-7
abundance: -
d_gene: -
CDR3aa: CASSFYRGISYEQYF
CDR3nt: TGTGCCAGCAGTTTCTATCGGGGAATCTCCTACGAGCAGTACTTC

v_gene: TRBV5-1
j_gene: TRBJ1-2
abundance: -
d_gene: TRBD1
CDR3aa: CASSWDRVDGYTF
CDR3nt: TGCGCCAGCAGCTGGGACAGGGTCGATGGCTACACCTTC

v_gene: TRBV9
j_gene: TRBJ1-2
abundance: -
d_gene: TRBD1
CDR3aa: CASSQTGKGYTF
CDR3nt: TGTGCCAGCAGCCAGACAGGGAAAGGCTACACCTTC

v_gene: TRBV6-5
j_gene: TRBJ1-2
abundance: once
d_gene: TRBD1
CDR3aa: CASSYSGTGAYYGYTF
CDR3nt: TGTGCCAGCAGTTACTCCGGGACAGGGGCTTACTATGGCTACACCTTC

v_gene: TRBV6-5
j_gene: TRBJ2-7
abundance: -
d_gene: -
CDR3aa: CASSYPGYEQYF
CDR3nt: TGTGCCAGCAGTTACCCGGGCTACGAGCAGTACTTC

v_gene: TRBV6-5
j_gene: TRBJ1-1
abundance: -
d_gene: -
CDR3aa: CASSLDSLGTEAFF
CDR3nt: TGTGCCAGCAGCCTGGACTCCCTTGGGACTGAAGCTTTCTTT

v_gene: TRBV6-5
j_gene: TRBJ2-7
abundance: once
d_gene: -
CDR3aa: CASSYGRGYEQYF
CDR3nt: TGTGCCAGCAGTTACGGGCGGGGCTACGAGCAGTACTTC

v_gene: TRBV19
j_gene: TRBJ1-2
abundance: once
d_gene: -
CDR3aa: CASSIATVNRYGYTF
CDR3nt: TGTGCCAGTAGTATCGCCACGGTTAACCGTTATGGCTACACCTTC

v_gene: TRBV6-1
j_gene: TRBJ2-7
abundance: -
d_gene: -
CDR3aa: CASAGESSYEQYF
CDR3nt: TGTGCCAGCGCCGGGGAGAGCTCCTACGAGCAGTACTTC

v_gene: TRBV29-1
j_gene: TRBJ1-2
abundance: -
d_gene: TRBD1
CDR3aa: CSVYTDRVYGYTF
CDR3nt: TGCAGCGTTTATACCGACAGGGTCTATGGCTACACCTTC

v_gene: TRBV7-9
j_gene: TRBJ1-6
abundance: -
d_gene: TRBD1
CDR3aa: CASSSPPGGWNSPLHF
CDR3nt: TGTGCCAGCAGCTCCCCCCCAGGGGGCTGGAATTCACCCCTCCACTTT

v_gene: TRBV27
j_gene: TRBJ2-7
abundance: -
d_gene: TRBD2
CDR3aa: CASSPLAGGWESEQYF
CDR3nt: TGTGCCAGCAGTCCCTTAGCGGGGGGGTGGGAATCCGAGCAGTACTTC

v_gene: TRBV14
j_gene: TRBJ2-7
abundance: -
d_gene: TRBD1
CDR3aa: CASRLTEDRDHEQYF
CDR3nt: TGTGCCAGCAGGTTAACAGAGGACAGGGACCACGAGCAGTACTTC

v_gene: TRBV29-1
j_gene: TRBJ2-7
abundance: -
d_gene: TRBD1
CDR3aa: CSVEGTGTGGPYEQYF
CDR3nt: TGCAGCGTTGAAGGTACCGGGACAGGCGGGCCCTACGAGCAGTACTTC

v_gene: TRBV7-2
j_gene: TRBJ2-1
abundance: -
d_gene: -
CDR3aa: CASSLASPITSYNEQFF
CDR3nt: TGTGCCAGCAGCTTAGCTAGCCCTATAACCTCCTACAATGAGCAGTTCTTC